The 24 T cell receptor beta chains reported below all come from one sample, sequenced in a study of technical replicates of blood from a handful of donors. TCRdb's table, derived via immunoSEQ multiplex PCR, lists solely in-frame clones and lacks some. Here the sample spans roughly 90,000 clones, approximately 96% being singletons. Sequenced input: T cells isolated from PBMCs. The receptors here all came from a human donor in good health.

V usage is TRBV6-5 and J usage is TRBJ1-4; 7 bases are shared with TRBD1. Trimming cost V 7 bases and J 2 bases; bases outside gene matches: 4. The length of the CDR3 is 14 residues. CDR1 MNHEY and CDR2 SVGAGI come from the germline V gene. CDR3 sequence (DNA): TGTGCCAGCAACAGGGGCGGGACTAATGAAAAACTGTTTTTT. Protein product: CASNRGGTNEKLFF.

The chain recombines TRBV25-1 with TRBJ2-5; 7 positions match TRBD2. Germline-derived CDR1 and CDR2 are MGHDK and SYGVNS. The CDR3 is 13 amino acids. Trimming removed 6 bases from V and 4 bases from J; junction bases left unmatched: 5. In nucleotides, the CDR3 is TGTGCCAGCAGCTGGGACTATGTAGAGACCCAGTACTTC. Translated, it gives CASSWDYVETQYF.

This clone was observed once. The chain uses TRBV2 and TRBJ1-5; 9 nucleotides align to TRBD1. J gave up 6 bases and V 5 bases, and 5 bases lay outside the gene matches. The CDR3 sequence is 14 residues long. Looked up from germline, CDR1 is SNHLY and CDR2 is FYNNEI. CDR3 protein: CASSPGQGGQPQHF. CDR3 bases: TGTGCCAGCAGTCCGGGACAGGGTGGTCAGCCCCAGCATTTT.

The chain carries TRBV5-4 and TRBJ2-2, with unresolved D. The CDR3 is made up of 13 amino acids. Trimming took off 1 base at V and 3 bases at J, with 4 bases between the two ends. The germline V gene encodes CDR1 SGHNT and CDR2 YYREEE (reference sequence). The chain's CDR3 is CASSLSDTGELFF. Written as DNA, the CDR3 is TGTGCCAGCAGCTTGTCTGACACCGGGGAGCTGTTTTTT.

The V call is TRBV7-2, the J call TRBJ2-5, with a possible D match to TRBD2 (6 bases). There are 15 residues in the CDR3. Trimming stripped 0 bases from V and 7 bases from J, with 15 bases between. The germline gives CDR1 SGHTA, CDR2 FQGNSA. The CDR3 spells CASSLAASAAATQYF. The CDR3 bases are TGTGCCAGCAGCTTAGCGGCTAGCGCGGCGGCGACCCAGTACTTC.

The rearrangement joins TRBV5-5 to TRBJ1-5; 7 positions match TRBD1. This CDR3 comprises 14 residues. Trimming took 4 bases from V and 7 from J; bases not matched to a gene: 8. Germline assignment: CDR1 SGHKS and CDR2 YYEKEE (reference sequence). CDR3 region: CASSPGQAGQPQHF. The CDR3 DNA reads as TGTGCCAGCAGCCCCGGACAGGCCGGGCAGCCCCAGCATTTT.

The chain recombines TRBV9 with TRBJ1-3; no firm D call. CDR3 size: 14 residues. With 0 bases removed from V and 11 bases from J, the gap between germline ends came to 15 bases. Germline values: CDR1 SGDLS, CDR2 YYNGEE. The CDR3 reads CASSVGPSQSSIYF. CDR3 nucleotides: TGTGCCAGCAGCGTAGGCCCCTCCCAGTCGTCCATATATTTT.

The V gene is TRBV28, the J gene TRBJ1-1; 7 nucleotides agree with TRBD1. The V gene end was trimmed by 5 bases and the J gene end by 5 bases; junction bases not matched to a gene: 5. The CDR3 is 13 amino acids. Germline V lookup: CDR1 MDHEN, CDR2 SYDVKM. CDR3 sequence (DNA): TGTGCCAGCAGTCTAGGGGGCGGTACTGAAGCTTTCTTT. Encoded protein: CASSLGGGTEAFF.

V and J are TRBV6-6 and TRBJ2-7; the match to TRBD2 covers 7 bases. Per the germline V gene, CDR1 is MNHNY and CDR2 is SVGAGI (reference sequence). V shed 2 bases and J 5 bases; nucleotides not matched to a gene: 6. The CDR3 totals 14 residues. CDR3: CASSYRAGAHEQYF. CDR3 bases: TGTGCCAGCAGTTACCGGGCGGGAGCCCACGAGCAGTACTTC.

The chain employs TRBV11-3 and TRBJ2-7; 15 positions match TRBD2. Trimming took 1 base from V and 0 from J; bases not matched to a gene: 7. Germline V gives CDR1 SGHNT, CDR2 YENEEA. This CDR3 spans 19 amino acids. The CDR3 reads CASSLGAGTSGGSSYEQYF. The CDR3 nucleotides are TGTGCCAGCAGCTTAGGGGCCGGGACTAGCGGGGGGTCCTCCTACGAGCAGTACTTC.

This chain joins TRBV29-1 and TRBJ1-2, with D possibly TRBD1 on 5 matching bases. This CDR3 has 15 amino acids. The germline V gene encodes CDR1 SQVTM and CDR2 ANQGSEA. Trimming stripped 5 bases from V and 3 bases from J, with 19 bases between. The CDR3 region has the DNA TGCAGCGTTCCCCTTTTCCAGGGAACCGACTATGGCTACACCTTC. Protein product: CSVPLFQGTDYGYTF.

The V call is TRBV21-1, the J call TRBJ2-2; no DNA check was done on the table's D call, TRBD2. TRBV21-1 is assigned pseudogene status. The CDR3 covers 15 residues. Here the CDR3 DNA reads TGTGCCAGCAGCAAGTTAGAGGGTCACACCGGGGAGCTGTTTTTT. Its translation: CASSKLEGHTGELFF.

The J gene is TRBJ2-7, the V gene TRBV6-1; TRBD2 matches at 7 bases. The junction had 9 bases not matched to a gene; V was cut back by 4 bases and J by 3 bases. The CDR3 is made up of 15 amino acids. Germline CDR1 MNHNS, CDR2 SASEGT. DNA of the CDR3: TGTGCCAGCAGTGCCCAGGCTTGGGGGGGCTACGAGCAGTACTTC. Translated: CASSAQAWGGYEQYF.

The genes are TRBV9 and TRBJ1-2, with D unresolved. This CDR3 is built from 15 residues. Germline V gives CDR1 SGDLS, CDR2 YYNGEE. The V gene lost 0 bases and the J gene lost 4 bases, with 13 bases spanning the gap. CDR3 DNA: TGTGCCAGCAGCGTAGGCTCAGGAATGGCCTATGGCTACACCTTC. Its translation: CASSVGSGMAYGYTF. Supplemented by reference TRBV9 and TRBJ1-2, the full variable domain reads DSGVTQTPKHLITATGQRVTLRCSPRSGDLSVYWYQQSLDQGLQFLIQYYNGEERAKGNILERFSAQQFPDLHSELNLSSLELGDSALYFCASSVGSGMAYGYTFGSGTRLTVV.

The rearrangement joins TRBV7-8 to TRBJ2-1, with TRBD2 matching 7 bases. The ends lost 5 bases at V and 0 bases at J; junction bases unmatched: 4. Germline CDR1 is SGHVS and CDR2 is FQNEAQ. The CDR3 is made up of 15 amino acids. The CDR3 loop is CASSRSGISYNEQFF. In DNA form, the CDR3 reads TGTGCCAGCAGCCGAAGCGGGATCTCCTACAATGAGCAGTTCTTC. Filled out from reference TRBV7-8 and TRBJ2-1, the complete variable domain reads GAGVSQSPRYKVAKRGQDVALRCDPISGHVSLFWYQQALGQGPEFLTYFQNEAQLDKSGLPSDRFFAERPEGSVSTLKIQRTQQEDSAVYLCASSRSGISYNEQFFGPGTRLTVL.

This rearrangement joins TRBV19 to TRBJ1-1; the match to TRBD1 covers 7 bases. Germline CDR1 and CDR2: LNHDA and SQIVND (reference sequence). The V and J ends lost 6 bases and 5 bases, in that order; junction bases with no gene match: 9. The CDR3 spans 14 residues. The CDR3 DNA follows: TGTGCCAGTAGAATTTCGACAGGGACGACTGAAGCTTTCTTT. It codes for CASRISTGTTEAFF.

The chain is built from TRBV2 and TRBJ1-1, with 8 nucleotides matching TRBD1. Unmatched junction bases numbered 1, after V lost 3 bases and J lost 1 base. Germline lookup yields CDR1 SNHLY and CDR2 FYNNEI. The CDR3 is 14 amino acids. The DNA of the CDR3 is TGTGCCAGCAGTGAGGACAGGGAGAACACTGAAGCTTTCTTT. Protein product: CASSEDRENTEAFF. The variable domain in full, completed from reference TRBV2 and TRBJ1-1, reads EPEVTQTPSHQVTQMGQEVILRCVPISNHLYFYWYRQILGQKVEFLVSFYNNEISEKSEIFDDQFSVERPDGSNFTLKIRSTKLEDSAMYFCASSEDRENTEAFFGQGTRLTVV.

The rearrangement joins TRBV19 to TRBJ2-5, with a tentative D call TRBD2 (5 bases). This CDR3 has 17 residues. V gave up 3 bases and J gave up 1 base, with 18 bases separating them. The germline V gene encodes CDR1 LNHDA and CDR2 SQIVND (reference sequence). The CDR3 protein is CASSIDRRGWGQETQYF. DNA for the CDR3: TGTGCCAGTAGTATCGATCGTCGGGGTTGGGGCCAAGAGACCCAGTACTTC. Based on the CDR3 plus reference TRBV19 and TRBJ2-5, the full variable domain is DGGITQSPKYLFRKEGQNVTLSCEQNLNHDAMYWYRQDPGQGLRLIYYSQIVNDFQKGDIAEGYSVSREKKESFPLTVTSAQKNPTAFYLCASSIDRRGWGQETQYFGPGTRLLVL.

The chain carries TRBV4-1 and TRBJ2-7; perhaps TRBD1 as D (6 bases). Germline V gene sequence: CDR1 MGHRA, CDR2 YSYEKL. CDR3 length: 14 residues. The ends were cut back, 1 base at V and 4 bases at J, with 11 bases in the middle. DNA for the CDR3: TGCGCCAGCAGCCAAGGGACAGATAGTTACGAGCAGTACTTC. It is translated as CASSQGTDSYEQYF.

V and J are TRBV2 and TRBJ1-1; 7 bases fit TRBD1. The ends lost 0 bases at V and 1 base at J; junction bases unmatched: 11. Germline loops: CDR1 SNHLY, CDR2 FYNNEI. This CDR3 comprises 18 residues. The CDR3, as DNA: TGTGCCAGCAGTGAAGCGCTTCGGGACAGTATTTGGAACACTGAAGCTTTCTTT. This sequence encodes CASSEALRDSIWNTEAFF.

V gene TRBV18 combines with J gene TRBJ2-3, with TRBD2 as a possible D gene (5 bases). V shed 6 bases and J shed 0 bases, with 13 bases lying between them. From germline, CDR1 is KGHSH and CDR2 LQKENI. The CDR3 has 15 residues. CDR3 protein: CASSPGIESTDTQYF. The CDR3 bases are TGTGCCAGCTCCCCCGGGATCGAGAGCACAGATACGCAGTATTTT.

J is TRBJ2-7 and V is TRBV7-9; possibly TRBD2 for D (6 bases). Trimming stripped 5 bases from V and 5 bases from J, with 19 bases between. Germline V CDR1 and CDR2: SEHNR, FQNEAQ (reference sequence). The CDR3 totals 15 residues. The CDR3 loop reads CASSPPGTPSHEQYF. DNA of the CDR3: TGTGCCAGCAGCCCCCCGGGGACTCCAAGCCACGAGCAGTACTTC.

This clone was counted only a few times. The rearrangement links TRBV5-8 to TRBJ1-1; D gene uncertain. The CDR3 consists of 13 residues. V dropped 4 bases and J dropped 0 bases, with 7 bases sitting between them. Germline assignment: CDR1 SGHTS and CDR2 YDEGEE. The CDR3 DNA reads TGTGCCAGCAGCCGGAGAGTGAACACTGAAGCTTTCTTT. It specifies CASSRRVNTEAFF.

This chain joins TRBV11-2 and TRBJ2-7; TRBD1 matches 11 bases. This CDR3 spans 15 amino acids. With V trimmed by 5 bases and J by 3 bases, 6 bases remained unmatched. CDR1 and CDR2 (germline): SGHAT, FQNNGV. For the CDR3, the DNA is TGTGCCAGCAGCCTCGCCGGGACAGGGGGCTACGAGCAGTACTTC. Residues: CASSLAGTGGYEQYF. The whole variable domain, remainder taken from reference TRBV11-2 and TRBJ2-7, is EAGVAQSPRYKIIEKRQSVAFWCNPISGHATLYWYQQILGQGPKLLIQFQNNGVVDDSQLPKDRFSAERLKGVDSTLKIQPAKLEDSAVYLCASSLAGTGGYEQYFGPGTRLTVT.